This T cell receptor beta chain was profiled in a study of OX40 agonist ivuxolimab in advanced cancers. The wider study: Averaging about 60 years in age, with a range of roughly 20 to 79, the cohort was 80% to 90% male. Antecedent anti-PD-1, anti-PD-L1 or anti-CTLA-4 therapy was permissible, with roughly 36% having received some.

This CDR3 has 15 residues. The germline gives CDR1 MDHEN, CDR2 SYDVKM. The V end lost 6 bases, the J end lost 3 bases, and 17 bases lay between the germline ends. This table comes from immunoSEQ multiplex PCR, and its TCRdb copy is limited to in-frame clones, with some not included. The table includes about 40,000 clones, 82% detected once. This material consisted of CD4+ or CD8+ T cells sorted from blood, taken in a trial of the OX40 agonist ivuxolimab. The V and J genes are TRBV28 and TRBJ1-1; tentative D call: TRBD1 (6 bases). The receptor's source is an adult with an advanced solid tumor such as melanoma, head and neck, liver or kidney cancer. In DNA form, the CDR3 reads TGTGCCAGCAGCCTTAAACGGGCAGGGGACACTGAAGCTTTCTTT. As protein: CASSLKRAGDTEAFF.